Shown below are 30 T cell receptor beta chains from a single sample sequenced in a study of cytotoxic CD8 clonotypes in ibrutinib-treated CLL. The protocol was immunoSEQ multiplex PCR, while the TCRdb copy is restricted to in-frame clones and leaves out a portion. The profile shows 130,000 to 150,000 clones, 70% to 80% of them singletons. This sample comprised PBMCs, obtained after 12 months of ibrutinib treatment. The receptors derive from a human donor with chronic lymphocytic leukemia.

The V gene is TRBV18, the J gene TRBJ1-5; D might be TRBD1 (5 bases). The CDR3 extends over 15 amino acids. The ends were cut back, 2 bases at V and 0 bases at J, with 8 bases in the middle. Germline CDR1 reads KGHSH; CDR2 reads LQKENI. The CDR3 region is CASSPGADSNQPQHF. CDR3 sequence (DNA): TGTGCCAGCTCACCAGGGGCCGATAGCAATCAGCCCCAGCATTTT. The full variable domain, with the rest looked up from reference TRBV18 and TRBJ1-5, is NAGVMQNPRHLVRRRGQEARLRCSPMKGHSHVYWYRQLPEEGLKFMVYLQKENIIDESGMPKERFSAEFPKEGPSILRIQQVVRGDSAAYFCASSPGADSNQPQHFGDGTRLSIL.

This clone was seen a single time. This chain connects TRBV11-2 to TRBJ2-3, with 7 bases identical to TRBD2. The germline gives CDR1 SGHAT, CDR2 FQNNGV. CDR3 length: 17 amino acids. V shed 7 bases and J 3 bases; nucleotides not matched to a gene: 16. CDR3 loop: CASISRTGGRITDTQYF. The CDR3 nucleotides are TGTGCCAGCATTTCGCGAACCGGCGGGAGAATTACAGATACGCAGTATTTT.

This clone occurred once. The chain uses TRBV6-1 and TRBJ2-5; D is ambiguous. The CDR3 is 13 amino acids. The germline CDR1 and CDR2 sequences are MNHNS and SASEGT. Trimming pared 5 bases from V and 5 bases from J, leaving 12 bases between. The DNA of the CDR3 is TGTGCCAGCAGTCCGGGTCTGTGGGAGACCCAGTACTTC. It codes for CASSPGLWETQYF.

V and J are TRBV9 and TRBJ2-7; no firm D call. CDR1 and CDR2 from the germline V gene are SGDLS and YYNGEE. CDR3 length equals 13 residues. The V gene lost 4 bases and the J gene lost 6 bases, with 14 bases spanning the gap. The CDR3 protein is CASSLGPGSEQYF. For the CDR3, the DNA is TGTGCCAGCAGCCTCGGCCCAGGAAGCGAGCAGTACTTC.

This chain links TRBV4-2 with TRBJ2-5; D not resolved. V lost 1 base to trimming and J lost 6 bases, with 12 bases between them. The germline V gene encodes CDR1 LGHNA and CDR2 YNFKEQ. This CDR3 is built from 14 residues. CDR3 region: CASSQALLSKTQYF. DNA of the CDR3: TGTGCCAGCAGCCAAGCCCTCCTCTCAAAGACCCAGTACTTC.

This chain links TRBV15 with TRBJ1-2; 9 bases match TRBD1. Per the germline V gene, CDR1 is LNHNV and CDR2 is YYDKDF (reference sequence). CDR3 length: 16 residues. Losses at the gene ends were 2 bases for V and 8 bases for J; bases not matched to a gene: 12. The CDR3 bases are TGTGCCACCAGCAGAATCGCGGACAGGGGTGAGGAAGGCTACACCTTC. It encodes CATSRIADRGEEGYTF.

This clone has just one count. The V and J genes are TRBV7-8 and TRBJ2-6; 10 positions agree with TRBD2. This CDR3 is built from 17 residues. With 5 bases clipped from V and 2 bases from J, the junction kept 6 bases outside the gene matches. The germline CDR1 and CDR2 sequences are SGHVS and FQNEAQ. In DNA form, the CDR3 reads TGTGCCAGCAGCCCGGGACTAGCGATACCTGGGGCCAACGTCCTGACTTTC. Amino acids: CASSPGLAIPGANVLTF.

CDR3 coding DNA: TGTGCCAGCAGCTTATTTCAGAACACTGAAGCTTTCTTT. The encoded protein is CASSLFQNTEAFF. The chain joins TRBV7-9 to TRBJ1-1; the D is unclear. V was clipped by 2 bases and J by 1 base, with 5 bases between them. CDR1 and CDR2 from the germline V gene are SEHNR and FQNEAQ (reference sequence). There are 13 residues in the CDR3.

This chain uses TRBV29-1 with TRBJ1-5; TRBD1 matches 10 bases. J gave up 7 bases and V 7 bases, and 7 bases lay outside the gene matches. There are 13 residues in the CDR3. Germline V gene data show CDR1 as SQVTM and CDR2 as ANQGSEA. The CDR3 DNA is TGCAGCGCCCAGGACAGGGGGGGACAGCCCCAGCATTTT. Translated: CSAQDRGGQPQHF.

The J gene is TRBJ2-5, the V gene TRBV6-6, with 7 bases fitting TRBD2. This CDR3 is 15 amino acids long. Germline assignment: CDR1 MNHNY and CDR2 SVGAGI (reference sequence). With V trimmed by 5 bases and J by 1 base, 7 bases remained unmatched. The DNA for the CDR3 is TGTGCCAGCAGTCGCAGAGCGGGATCCCAAGAGACCCAGTACTTC. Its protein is CASSRRAGSQETQYF.

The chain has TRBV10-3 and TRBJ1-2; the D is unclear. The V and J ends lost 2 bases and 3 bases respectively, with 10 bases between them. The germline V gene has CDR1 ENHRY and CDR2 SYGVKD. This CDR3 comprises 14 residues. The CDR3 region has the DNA TGTGCCATCAGTGAGACCCAGGCCGACTATGGCTACACCTTC. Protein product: CAISETQADYGYTF.

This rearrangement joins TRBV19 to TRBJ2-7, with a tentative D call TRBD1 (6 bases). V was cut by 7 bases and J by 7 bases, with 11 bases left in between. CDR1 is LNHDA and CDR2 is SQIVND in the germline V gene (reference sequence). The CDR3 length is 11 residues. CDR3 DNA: TGTGCCAGTAAGGTAGGGGGAGAGCAGTACTTC. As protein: CASKVGGEQYF.

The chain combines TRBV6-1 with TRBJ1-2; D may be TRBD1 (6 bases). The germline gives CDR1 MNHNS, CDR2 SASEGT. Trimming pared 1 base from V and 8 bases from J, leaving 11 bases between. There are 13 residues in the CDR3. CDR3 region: CASSEGGGRGYTF. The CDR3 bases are TGTGCCAGCAGTGAAGGAGGGGGGCGCGGCTACACCTTC.

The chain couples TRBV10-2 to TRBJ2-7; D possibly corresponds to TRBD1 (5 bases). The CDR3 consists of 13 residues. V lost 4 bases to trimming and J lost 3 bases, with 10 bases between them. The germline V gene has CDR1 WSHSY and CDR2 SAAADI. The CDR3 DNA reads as TGCGCCAGCAGTGGCCCTCAGGGCTACGAGCAGTACTTC. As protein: CASSGPQGYEQYF.

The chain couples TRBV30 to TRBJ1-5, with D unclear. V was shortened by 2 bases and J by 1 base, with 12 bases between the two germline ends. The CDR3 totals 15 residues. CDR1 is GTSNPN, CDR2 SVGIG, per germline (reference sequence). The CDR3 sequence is CAWSRWSGSNQPQHF. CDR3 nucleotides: TGTGCCTGGAGTAGGTGGTCCGGCAGCAATCAGCCCCAGCATTTT.

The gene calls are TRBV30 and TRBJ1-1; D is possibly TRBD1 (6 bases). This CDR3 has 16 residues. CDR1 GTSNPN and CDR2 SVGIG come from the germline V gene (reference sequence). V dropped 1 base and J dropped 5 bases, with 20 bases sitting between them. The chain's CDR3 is CAWSDTGFRGGTEAFF. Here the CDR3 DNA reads TGTGCCTGGAGTGATACAGGGTTCCGCGGCGGGACTGAAGCTTTCTTT.

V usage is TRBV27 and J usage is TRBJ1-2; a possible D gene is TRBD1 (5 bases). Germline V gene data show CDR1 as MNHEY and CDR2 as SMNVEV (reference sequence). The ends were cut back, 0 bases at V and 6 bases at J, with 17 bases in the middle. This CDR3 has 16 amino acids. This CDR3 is CASSLSPRGPENGYTF. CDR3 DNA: TGTGCCAGCAGTTTATCCCCGCGGGGCCCCGAAAATGGCTACACCTTC.

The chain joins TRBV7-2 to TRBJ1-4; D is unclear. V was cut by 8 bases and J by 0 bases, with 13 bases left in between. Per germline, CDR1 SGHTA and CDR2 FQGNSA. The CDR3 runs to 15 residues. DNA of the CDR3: TGTGCCAGCGGCCTAAGGTTTGCAACTAATGAAAAACTGTTTTTT. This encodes CASGLRFATNEKLFF.

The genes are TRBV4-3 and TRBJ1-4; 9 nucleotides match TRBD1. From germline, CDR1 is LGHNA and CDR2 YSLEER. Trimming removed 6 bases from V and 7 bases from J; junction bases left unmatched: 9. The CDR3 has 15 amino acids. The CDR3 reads CASRLTGGVGEKLFF. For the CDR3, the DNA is TGCGCCAGCAGATTAACAGGGGGCGTCGGTGAAAAACTGTTTTTT.

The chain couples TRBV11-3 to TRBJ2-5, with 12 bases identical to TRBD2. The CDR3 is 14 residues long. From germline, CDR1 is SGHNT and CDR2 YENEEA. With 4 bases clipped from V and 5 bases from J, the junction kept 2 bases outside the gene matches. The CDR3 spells CASSSTSGSETQYF. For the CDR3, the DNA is TGTGCCAGCAGCTCGACTAGCGGGAGTGAGACCCAGTACTTC.

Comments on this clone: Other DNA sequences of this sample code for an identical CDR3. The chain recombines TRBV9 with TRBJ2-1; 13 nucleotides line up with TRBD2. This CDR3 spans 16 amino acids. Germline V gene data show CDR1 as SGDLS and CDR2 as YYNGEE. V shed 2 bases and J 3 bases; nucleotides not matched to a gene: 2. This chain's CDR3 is CASSVGTSGIYNEQFF. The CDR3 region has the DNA TGTGCCAGCAGCGTTGGGACTAGCGGGATCTACAATGAGCAGTTCTTC.

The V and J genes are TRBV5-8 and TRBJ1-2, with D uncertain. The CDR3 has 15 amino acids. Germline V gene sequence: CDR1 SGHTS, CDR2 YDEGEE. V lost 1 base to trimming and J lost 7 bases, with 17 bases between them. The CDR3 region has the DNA TGTGCCAGCAGCTTGAGATGGGAATTCGTCGGTGGCTACACCTTC. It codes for CASSLRWEFVGGYTF.

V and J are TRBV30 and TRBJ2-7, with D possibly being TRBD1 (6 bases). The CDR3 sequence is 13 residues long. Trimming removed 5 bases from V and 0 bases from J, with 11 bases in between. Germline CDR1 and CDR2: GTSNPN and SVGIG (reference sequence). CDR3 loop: CAWERDNSYEQYF. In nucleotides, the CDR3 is TGTGCCTGGGAACGGGACAACTCCTACGAGCAGTACTTC.

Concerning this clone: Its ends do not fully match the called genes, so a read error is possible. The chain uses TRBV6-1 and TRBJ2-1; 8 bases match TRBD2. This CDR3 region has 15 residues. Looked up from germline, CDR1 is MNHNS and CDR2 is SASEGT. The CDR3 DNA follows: TGTGCCAGCAGTAAAGCGGGAGAATCCTACAATGAGCAGTTCTTC. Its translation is CASSKAGESYNEQFF.

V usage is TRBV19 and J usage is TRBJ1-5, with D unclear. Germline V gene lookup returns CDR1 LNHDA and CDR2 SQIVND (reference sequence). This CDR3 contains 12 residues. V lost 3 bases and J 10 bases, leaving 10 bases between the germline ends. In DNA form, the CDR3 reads TGTGCCAGTAGTATCCAGGACCGCCCCCAGCATTTT. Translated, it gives CASSIQDRPQHF.

Here the CDR3 DNA reads TGTGCCTGGAGTAAGACAGGTAACACTGAAGCTTTCTTT. Translating gives CAWSKTGNTEAFF. V gene TRBV30 combines with J gene TRBJ1-1, with D possibly TRBD1 on 6 matching bases. The V gene lost 2 bases and the J gene lost 2 bases, with 9 bases spanning the gap. The CDR3 consists of 13 residues. CDR1 and CDR2 (germline): GTSNPN, SVGIG (reference sequence).

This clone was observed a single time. The CDR3 bases are TGTGCCAGCAGCTTAGTAGGGGCTGACAATGAGCAGTTCTTC. Translation: CASSLVGADNEQFF. The genes are TRBV11-3 and TRBJ2-1; D is possibly TRBD1 (5 bases). This CDR3 has 14 residues. The V end was cut by 1 base, the J end by 5 bases, with 9 bases between. The germline gives CDR1 SGHNT, CDR2 YENEEA. Drawing the rest from reference TRBV11-3 and TRBJ2-1, the complete variable domain is EAGVVQSPRYKIIEKKQPVAFWCNPISGHNTLYWYLQNLGQGPELLIRYENEEAVDDSQLPKDRFSAERLKGVDSTLKIQPAELGDSAVYLCASSLVGADNEQFFGPGTRLTVL.

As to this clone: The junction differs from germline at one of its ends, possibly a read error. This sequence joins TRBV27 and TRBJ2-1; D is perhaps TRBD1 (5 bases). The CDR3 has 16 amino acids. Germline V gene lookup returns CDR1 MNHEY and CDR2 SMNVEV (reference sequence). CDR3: CVSSPTPGHMHNEQFF. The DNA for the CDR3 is TGTGTCAGCAGTCCAACCCCAGGGCATATGCACAATGAGCAGTTCTTC.

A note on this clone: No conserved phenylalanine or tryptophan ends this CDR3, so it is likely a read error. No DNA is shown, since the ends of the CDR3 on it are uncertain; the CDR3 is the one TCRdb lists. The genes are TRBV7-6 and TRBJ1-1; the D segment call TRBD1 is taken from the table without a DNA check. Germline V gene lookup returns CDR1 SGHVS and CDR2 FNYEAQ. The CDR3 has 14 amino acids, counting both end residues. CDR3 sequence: CASSESKLQGAWIS.

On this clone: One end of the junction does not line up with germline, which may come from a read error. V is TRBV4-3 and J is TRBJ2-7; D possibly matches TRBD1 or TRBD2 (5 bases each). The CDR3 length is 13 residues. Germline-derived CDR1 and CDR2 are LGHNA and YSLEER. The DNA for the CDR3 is TGCGCCAGCAGCCAGGGGACCTCCCACGAGCAGTACTTC. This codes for CASSQGTSHEQYF.